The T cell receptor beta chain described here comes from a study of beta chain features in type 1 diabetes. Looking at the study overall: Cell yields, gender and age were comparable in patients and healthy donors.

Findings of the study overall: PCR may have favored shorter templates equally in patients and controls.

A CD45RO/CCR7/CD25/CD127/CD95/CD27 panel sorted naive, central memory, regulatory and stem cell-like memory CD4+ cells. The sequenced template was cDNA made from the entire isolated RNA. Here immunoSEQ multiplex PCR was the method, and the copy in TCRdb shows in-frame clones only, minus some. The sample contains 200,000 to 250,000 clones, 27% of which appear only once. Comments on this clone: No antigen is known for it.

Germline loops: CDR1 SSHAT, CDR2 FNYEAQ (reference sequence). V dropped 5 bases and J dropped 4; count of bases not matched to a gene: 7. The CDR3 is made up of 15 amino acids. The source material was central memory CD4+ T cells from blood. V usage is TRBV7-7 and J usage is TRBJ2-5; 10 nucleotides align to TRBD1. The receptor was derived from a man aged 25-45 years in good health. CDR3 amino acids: CASSPGTGVGETQYF. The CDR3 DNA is TGTGCCAGCAGCCCCGGGACAGGGGTAGGAGAGACCCAGTACTTC.